This T cell receptor beta chain came from a study of T cells after yellow fever vaccination (dated by TCRdb to the late 2010s). In terms of the full investigation: The SMART-Seq v4 Ultra Low Input RNA kit was used to prepare libraries from fractions with low cell numbers. To track T-cell clones before and after primary and booster YFV17D yellow fever vaccination, bulk TCR alpha and beta repertoires were sequenced longitudinally. Two healthy male donors, one aged 18 to 30 and one aged 30 to 40 years, made up the cohort. Blood samples were taken at several timepoints before and after primary and secondary immunization, and bulk PBMC replicates and cell subsets were isolated.

This clonotype was seen more than once but under ten times. There is no known antigen for this receptor. The input lacks base qualities; no much larger clone sits a single base away. The treatment or condition tag for this specimen amounts to: live attenuated yellow fever vaccine strain. At each blood-draw timepoint, two biological replicates of bulk PBMCs were collected. A standard Ficoll-Paque protocol was used to isolate PBMCs from peripheral blood. TriZol was used to extract RNA from bulk PBMCs, CD4 and CD8 fractions, and dextramer-positive and dextramer-negative fractions. The investigation overall reported the following: Computational filtering was required because FACS-sorted repertoires could contain abundant contaminating clonotypes from the bulk population. A small share of clonotypes occurred in both CD4 and CD8 compartments, likely arising from convergent recombination. Because the study included only a couple of donors, the extent to which the findings can be generalized is limited. Most clones expanded after primary vaccination were re-detected after the booster (almost 97% of CD4 and around 86% of CD8), suggesting broad memory maintenance. The secondary T-cell response was weaker than the primary response but faster, peaking on day 5 instead of day 15.

TCR cDNA was synthesized by 5'RACE template switching, which introduced a universal primer site and unique molecular identifiers. cDNA synthesis was primed from both the TCR alpha and TCR beta constant segments. Library amplification involved two PCR steps, and the second step added sample barcodes and sequencing adapters. Sequencing of libraries was done on Illumina HiSeq 2500 (2x100 bp) or NovaSeq (2x150 bp). Per the original workflow: MIGEC handled demultiplexing of reads and collapsing into UMI consensus sequences, while MiXCR performed V(D)J alignment. Using edgeR on replicate PBMC samples, clonotypes were called vaccine-responding if FDR was below 0.01 and the log2 fold change was above 5 up to day 15. Each bulk clonotype was labeled CD4 or CD8 based on which sequenced repertoire, CD4 or CD8, contained the clonotype at higher abundance. TCRdb handled the public reads itself, with Q25 trimming in fastp and clone calling in MiXCR, and kept productive beta chains. Records with the same CDR3 protein are collapsed into one entry carrying the most frequent genes and DNA. TCRdb's processing, not the study's, gives the V and J calls here. Present in this sample are around 310,000 distinct CDR3 sequences, 8.7% of which were seen just once. The top ten hold 15% to 20% of the sample.

CDR1 MNHEY and CDR2 SVGAGI are derived from the germline V gene. From cysteine to phenylalanine, the CDR3 is 14 amino acids long. The DNA shown is the 42-base CDR3, in frame from base 1. Trimming accounts for 3 bases at V and 7 bases at J, while the number of junction bases matched to no gene is 8. The sequence came from a man younger than 35 who received the YFV17D yellow fever vaccine. The chain links TRBV6-5 with TRBJ1-2, and TRBD1 matches 7 of the central bases. This sample comprised PBMCs, obtained on the day of the first yellow fever vaccination. The CDR3 is CASSYLGTVAGYTF. In nucleotide form, the sequence is TGTGCCAGCAGTTATTTAGGGACAGTGGCTGGCTACACCTTC.